This passage covers 28 T cell receptor beta chains from one sample sequenced in a study of cytomegalovirus exposure and HLA in healthy donors. The PCR made use of 60 Vbeta and 13 Jbeta primers. Using immunoSEQ multiplex PCR, the repertoire was profiled, and TCRdb retains in-frame clones only, with some absent. Counted here are about 110,000 clones, about 80% occurring once; the ten biggest clones make up 2% to 2.5%. What was sequenced was PBMCs. The receptor set was obtained from a man aged 25-45 years in good health and CMV-seronegative.

The chain is built from TRBV29-1 and TRBJ2-5; 12 bases agree with TRBD2. This CDR3 has 15 residues. CDR1 and CDR2 (germline): SQVTM, ANQGSEA. V trimming: 3 bases; J trimming: 5 bases; junction bases outside the gene matches: 7. DNA for the CDR3: TGCAGCGTTGACTCCCTAGCGGGAGGGCTGGAGACCCAGTACTTC. It is translated as CSVDSLAGGLETQYF.

For the CDR3, the DNA is TGCAGCGTTGCGCCATCGGGACAGCTCTACGAGCAGTACTTC. It codes for CSVAPSGQLYEQYF. The chain employs TRBV29-1 and TRBJ2-7; 7 bases line up with TRBD1. Germline V gives CDR1 SQVTM, CDR2 ANQGSEA. After removal of 4 bases from V and 3 bases from J, the junction contained 9 bases not matched to a gene. This CDR3 is built from 14 residues.

This clone has only one observation. The chain recombines TRBV5-5 with TRBJ2-4; D is perhaps TRBD1 (6 bases). This CDR3 has 15 amino acids. The V and J ends lost 3 bases and 9 bases respectively, with 19 bases between them. Germline V gene sequence: CDR1 SGHKS, CDR2 YYEKEE (reference sequence). DNA for the CDR3: TGTGCCAGCAGCTACCAATCTACAGGGAGCGGCATTCAGTACTTC. As protein: CASSYQSTGSGIQYF.

This rearrangement joins TRBV28 to TRBJ2-7; 9 bases are shared with TRBD1. The CDR3 totals 12 residues. CDR1 MDHEN and CDR2 SYDVKM come from the germline V gene. Trimming took 8 bases from V and 6 from J; bases not matched to a gene: 5. The CDR3 bases are TGTGCCAGCGAAACAGGGGGCGTCGAGCAGTACTTC. Translated: CASETGGVEQYF.

The chain employs TRBV15 and TRBJ2-4; D gene uncertain. This CDR3 is 14 amino acids long. Looked up from germline, CDR1 is LNHNV and CDR2 is YYDKDF (reference sequence). Trimming shortened V by 1 base and J by 6 bases, and 10 bases separated the two germline ends. The CDR3 DNA is TGTGCCACCAGCAGAGTTGGCCTAGTAAACATTCAGTACTTC. It is translated as CATSRVGLVNIQYF.

The genes are TRBV10-3 and TRBJ1-2, with D hard to call. This CDR3 has 12 residues. The V gene lost 5 bases and the J gene lost 4 bases, with 8 bases spanning the gap. Germline V gene lookup returns CDR1 ENHRY and CDR2 SYGVKD. The CDR3 loop is CAISINSYGYTF. The CDR3 nucleotides read TGTGCCATCAGTATCAACAGCTATGGCTACACCTTC.

The rearrangement uses TRBV5-4 and TRBJ1-6; 7 nucleotides align to TRBD1. V shed 6 bases, J shed 0 bases, and the junction held 3 bases outside the gene matches. In germline, CDR1 is SGHNT, CDR2 YYREEE (reference sequence). There are 15 residues in the CDR3. CDR3 in DNA: TGTGCCAGCAAACAGGGGAGCTCCTATAATTCACCCCTCCACTTT. It encodes CASKQGSSYNSPLHF.

This chain joins TRBV4-3 and TRBJ1-2; the D is unclear. The CDR3 extends over 15 amino acids. Germline lookup yields CDR1 LGHNA and CDR2 YSLEER. The ends were cut back, 7 bases at V and 0 bases at J, with 15 bases in the middle. The DNA of the CDR3 is TGCGCCAGCACGGAGAGGGCGGATACTAACTATGGCTACACCTTC. It codes for CASTERADTNYGYTF.

This chain's CDR3 is CASSLVWGSKREGRLDEQYF. CDR3 coding DNA: TGCGCCAGCAGCTTGGTGTGGGGCAGTAAGCGGGAGGGCCGATTAGACGAGCAGTACTTC. The V call is TRBV5-1, the J call TRBJ2-7, with TRBD2 identical over 10 bases. The CDR3 is made up of 20 amino acids. Germline lookup yields CDR1 SGHRS and CDR2 YFSETQ. The V and J ends lost 0 bases and 5 bases, in that order; junction bases with no gene match: 20.

The chain joins TRBV5-6 to TRBJ1-6, with D maybe TRBD1 (5 bases). This CDR3 region has 17 residues. Germline CDR1 reads SGHDT; CDR2 reads YYEEEE. Trimming shortened V by 0 bases and J by 0 bases, and 10 bases separated the two germline ends. The CDR3 loop is CASSLAGRVSYNSPLHF. CDR3 nucleotides: TGTGCCAGCAGCTTGGCCGGCAGGGTCTCCTATAATTCACCCCTCCACTTT.

The chain has TRBV5-1 and TRBJ2-1, with 7 bases aligning to TRBD2. Germline CDR1 and CDR2: SGHRS and YFSETQ. The CDR3 runs 14 residues. V shed 4 bases, J shed 12 bases, and the junction held 13 bases outside the gene matches. The CDR3 protein is CASSTGTTSGGQFF. DNA for the CDR3: TGCGCCAGCAGCACGGGGACGACTTCGGGAGGGCAGTTCTTC.

The gene calls are TRBV29-1 and TRBJ1-5, with D unclear. CDR1 and CDR2 (germline): SQVTM, ANQGSEA. The CDR3 has 12 amino acids. V shed 4 bases and J shed 6 bases, with 10 bases lying between them. For the CDR3, the DNA is TGCAGCGTTGGTAGTCGGGGTCAGCCCCAGCATTTT. Protein product: CSVGSRGQPQHF.

This clone was detected only a few times. This chain joins TRBV6-5 and TRBJ2-7; D is perhaps TRBD1 (5 bases). Germline assignment: CDR1 MNHEY and CDR2 SVGAGI. V dropped 6 bases and J dropped 0 bases, with 12 bases sitting between them. The CDR3 covers 14 residues. The CDR3 DNA is TGTGCCAGCAGATCAGGGTTTAGCTCCTACGAGCAGTACTTC. Translation: CASRSGFSSYEQYF.

The chain combines TRBV7-8 with TRBJ2-1; TRBD2 aligns across 8 bases. CDR3 length: 16 residues. In germline, CDR1 is SGHVS, CDR2 FQNEAQ. V was pared by 5 bases and J by 3 bases, with 9 bases of the junction left unmatched. The CDR3 DNA sequence: TGTGCCAGCAGCCCTTATAGCGGGATTGTCTACAATGAGCAGTTCTTC. It yields the protein CASSPYSGIVYNEQFF.

This chain joins TRBV7-6 and TRBJ1-4; possible D gene TRBD1, 6 bases. This CDR3 has 14 amino acids. Germline CDR1 SGHVS, CDR2 FNYEAQ. V lost 0 bases, J lost 4 bases, and 6 bases lay in between. Here the CDR3 DNA reads TGTGCCAGCAGCTTAGCAGGGGGTAATGAAAAACTGTTTTTT. Its translation is CASSLAGGNEKLFF.

This clone appeared once. The chain employs TRBV19 and TRBJ2-7, with D perhaps TRBD1 (5 bases). Germline assignment: CDR1 LNHDA and CDR2 SQIVND (reference sequence). Deletions cut 3 bases from V and 2 bases from J, with 11 bases between. The CDR3 is 14 residues long. Here the CDR3 reads CASSIPGITYEQYF. CDR3 nucleotide sequence: TGTGCCAGTAGTATCCCAGGGATTACCTACGAGCAGTACTTC.

The chain has TRBV4-1 and TRBJ1-2, with TRBD1 matching 8 bases. Germline V gives CDR1 MGHRA, CDR2 YSYEKL. Germline trimming cut 1 base from V and 6 bases from J; bases unmatched to any gene: 7. This CDR3 contains 15 residues. The CDR3 protein is CASSQAHRGVDGYTF. The CDR3 bases are TGCGCCAGCAGCCAAGCACACAGGGGGGTAGATGGCTACACCTTC.

The chain is built from TRBV14 and TRBJ1-2; D unresolved. In germline, CDR1 is SGHDN, CDR2 FVKESK. The length of the CDR3 is 15 residues. Trimming cost V 0 bases and J 0 bases, with 8 bases left between them. The CDR3 bases are TGTGCCAGCAGCCAAGATCTTACAGCTAACTATGGCTACACCTTC. Translation gives CASSQDLTANYGYTF.

J is TRBJ1-1 and V is TRBV9; TRBD1 aligns across 7 bases. The junction had 15 bases not matched to a gene; V was cut back by 7 bases and J by 0 bases. The CDR3 runs to 17 residues. Germline loops: CDR1 SGDLS, CDR2 YYNGEE. The CDR3 here is CASGDRQGFGLNTEAFF. For the CDR3, the DNA is TGTGCCAGCGGGGATCGACAGGGCTTCGGCCTGAACACTGAAGCTTTCTTT.

The chain employs TRBV19 and TRBJ2-7, with D tentatively TRBD1 (7 bases). This CDR3 spans 14 amino acids. In germline, CDR1 is LNHDA, CDR2 SQIVND (reference sequence). V lost 4 bases and J 3 bases, leaving 13 bases between the germline ends. CDR3 sequence: CASSNYRGGYEQYF. CDR3 DNA sequence: TGTGCCAGTAGTAATTACAGGGGAGGCTACGAGCAGTACTTC.

The table lists this clone with a count of one. The CDR3 DNA follows: TGCGCCAGCAGCTTGGCCATAGGACAGGGCGGCTACACCTTC. It specifies CASSLAIGQGGYTF. The chain uses TRBV5-1 and TRBJ1-2, with 8 bases fitting TRBD1. The ends lost 0 bases at V and 8 bases at J; junction bases unmatched: 6. This CDR3 has 14 amino acids. In germline, CDR1 is SGHRS, CDR2 YFSETQ.

This clone was counted between two and nine times. The rearrangement links TRBV7-9 to TRBJ1-1; possibly TRBD1 for D (5 bases). Trimming shortened V by 5 bases and J by 5 bases, and 15 bases separated the two germline ends. This CDR3 has 14 residues. Germline CDR1 reads SEHNR; CDR2 reads FQNEAQ (reference sequence). The CDR3 DNA reads as TGTGCCAGCAGCCCCGGGGCCGGGGGAACTGAAGCTTTCTTT. It is translated as CASSPGAGGTEAFF. The full variable domain, completed using reference TRBV7-9 and TRBJ1-1, is DTGVSQNPRHKITKRGQNVTFRCDPISEHNRLYWYRQTLGQGPEFLTYFQNEAQLEKSRLLSDRFSAERPKGSFSTLEIQRTEQGDSAMYLCASSPGAGGTEAFFGQGTRLTVV.

This chain links TRBV28 with TRBJ2-7; no reliable D call. The CDR3 contains 11 residues. The V gene's germline CDR1 is MDHEN and CDR2 SYDVKM. With 6 bases removed from V and 0 bases from J, the gap between germline ends came to 3 bases. The CDR3 nucleotides read TGTGCCAGCAGCCGCTCCTACGAGCAGTACTTC. It codes for CASSRSYEQYF.

J is TRBJ1-1 and V is TRBV4-3; a weak D match, TRBD1 (5 bases). V lost 1 base and J 5 bases, leaving 8 bases between the germline ends. Germline-derived CDR1 and CDR2 are LGHNA and YSLEER. This CDR3 comprises 13 residues. CDR3 residues: CASSQGRQTEAFF. DNA of the CDR3: TGCGCCAGCAGCCAAGGTCGACAGACTGAAGCTTTCTTT.

The chain is built from TRBV6-1 and TRBJ2-3; D might be TRBD2 (5 bases). V lost 2 bases, J lost 4 bases, and 10 bases lay in between. Germline assignment: CDR1 MNHNS and CDR2 SASEGT. This CDR3 region has 14 residues. The CDR3 nucleotides are TGTGCCAGCAGTGAACCCGGGAACGCAGATACGCAGTATTTT. Translation gives CASSEPGNADTQYF.

V is TRBV10-1 and J is TRBJ2-5; 8 nucleotides match TRBD1. The end of the DNA aligns better with TRBJ2-7, so the J call may be wrong. This CDR3 region has 13 residues. Germline V gives CDR1 WNHNN, CDR2 SYGVQD (reference sequence). The CDR3 sequence is CASSAGGWGEQYF. CDR3 DNA sequence: TGCGCCAGCAGTGCAGGGGGCTGGGGCGAGCAGTACTTC.

The V gene is TRBV7-3, the J gene TRBJ2-1; the match to TRBD2 covers 9 bases. CDR1 SGHTA and CDR2 FQGTGA come from the germline V gene. The CDR3 is 14 amino acids. The trim removed 4 bases at V and 8 bases at J, leaving 6 bases unmatched. For the CDR3, the DNA is TGTGCCAGCAGCTGGGCGGGAGGGTCTGATGAGCAGTTCTTC. Translated, it gives CASSWAGGSDEQFF.

This sequence joins TRBV20-1 and TRBJ1-1, with no clear D. Germline CDR1 reads DFQATT; CDR2 reads SNEGSKA (reference sequence). V lost 3 bases and J 3 bases, leaving 5 bases between the germline ends. The CDR3 extends over 11 amino acids. The CDR3 protein is CSAREDTEAFF. CDR3 coding DNA: TGCAGTGCTAGGGAGGACACTGAAGCTTTCTTT.